This T cell receptor beta chain was recovered during a study of T-cell memory formation after mild COVID-19. The V and J ends lost 5 bases and 4 bases respectively, with 8 bases between them. Germline CDR1 is DFQATT and CDR2 is SNEGSKA (reference sequence). CDR3 length equals 11 residues. A single record per CDR3 protein comes from TCRdb applying MiXCR to the 5' RACE reads. This table has fewer than 350,000 distinct CDR3 sequences, roughly 8.2% appearing once. This clonotype was seen a few times. The TCR sequence derives from a man younger than 30 who had mild COVID-19 (a few samples of this study predate the infection). Cell type and time point are not known. V is TRBV20-1 and J is TRBJ1-2; D ambiguous. The sample consisted of PBMCs or a T cell subset sorted from them (not recorded which). CDR3 amino acids: CSASRVYGYTF. Written as DNA, the CDR3 is TGCAGTGCTTCACGAGTCTATGGCTACACCTTC.